This T cell receptor beta chain comes out of a study of control samples from healthy donors and cancer patients. Trimming removed 6 bases from V and 2 bases from J; junction bases left unmatched: 10. In germline, CDR1 is LGHDT, CDR2 YNNKEL (reference sequence). This CDR3 spans 16 amino acids. TCRdb keeps only in-frame clones here, not all; method: immunoSEQ multiplex PCR. Of roughly 120,000 clones listed, about 95% are singletons. This rearrangement joins TRBV3-1 (or the pseudogene TRBV3-2) to TRBJ1-2; 9 bases fit TRBD1. The origin of this receptor is a man aged 25-45 years in good health. Sequenced input: blood. CDR3 bases: TGTGCCAGCAGGCCGAATGACAGGGGGGCCAACTATGGCTACACCTTC. This translates into CASRPNDRGANYGYTF.